The 25 T cell receptor beta chains reported below all come from one sample, sequenced in a study of T cells in Graves' hyperthyroidism and ophthalmopathy. Amplification targeted TCR beta CDR3 regions from RNA transcripts. With the HTBI primer set, the TCR CDR3 went through a first round of RT-PCR. TCRdb reprocessed the multiplex PCR reads via MiXCR and lists one record per CDR3 protein. The sample records hundreds of thousands of distinct CDR3 sequences, under 15% being singletons. The sample consisted of blood. Every receptor here comes from a woman under 40 with Graves' hyperthyroidism.

J is TRBJ1-2 and V is TRBV6-2 or TRBV6-3; weak D call: TRBD1 (6 bases). The CDR3 is made up of 14 amino acids. Deletions cut 10 bases from V and 3 bases from J, with 18 bases between. CDR1 is MNHEY and CDR2 is SVGEGT in the germline V gene. CDR3 protein: CATQRGSRDYGYTF. CDR3 sequence (DNA): TGTGCCACCCAAAGGGGGAGTAGAGACTATGGCTACACCTTC.

V and J are TRBV20-1 and TRBJ1-2; D not certain. Germline V lookup: CDR1 DFQATT, CDR2 SNEGSKA (reference sequence). The V end was cut by 3 bases, the J end by 1 base, with 9 bases between. CDR3 size: 13 residues. CDR3 nucleotide sequence: TGCAGTGCTAGTTGGGGAGATAACTATGGCTACACCTTC. Protein: CSASWGDNYGYTF.

This clonotype showed up just a few times. The chain combines TRBV19 with TRBJ2-1; 10 bases agree with TRBD2. The CDR3 runs to 16 residues. Germline CDR1 LNHDA, CDR2 SQIVND (reference sequence). With 4 bases clipped from V and 2 bases from J, the junction kept 5 bases outside the gene matches. CDR3: CASSTQLAGPYNEQFF. The CDR3 region has the DNA TGTGCCAGTAGTACCCAACTAGCGGGACCCTACAATGAGCAGTTCTTC.

The V call is TRBV20-1, the J call TRBJ2-7; perhaps TRBD1 as D (6 bases). The germline gives CDR1 DFQATT, CDR2 SNEGSKA (reference sequence). Trimming took off 0 bases at V and 2 bases at J, with 11 bases between the two ends. The CDR3 consists of 14 residues. The CDR3 protein is CSARDRNRAYEQYF. The CDR3 bases are TGCAGTGCTAGAGATAGGAACAGGGCCTACGAGCAGTACTTC.

This clonotype was recorded many times. V and J are TRBV2 and TRBJ1-1, with no clear D. There are 11 residues in the CDR3. Germline lookup yields CDR1 SNHLY and CDR2 FYNNEI. V was cut by 2 bases and J by 11 bases, with 9 bases left in between. The CDR3 bases are TGTGCCAGCAGTGAATGGAACGCGGCTTTCTTT. Its protein product is CASSEWNAAFF.

This clonotype was observed a handful of times. The chain carries TRBV24-1 and TRBJ2-5, with 8 bases matching TRBD2. This CDR3 comprises 15 residues. CDR1 KGHDR and CDR2 SFDVKD come from the germline V gene. With V trimmed by 1 base and J by 1 base, 1 base remained unmatched. CDR3 residues: CATSDFSGGQETQYF. The CDR3 DNA is TGTGCCACCAGTGATTTCAGCGGGGGCCAAGAGACCCAGTACTTC.

This clonotype was counted a few times. The chain is built from TRBV5-4 and TRBJ2-1; D is unresolved. V gave up 6 bases and J gave up 6 bases, with 16 bases separating them. The CDR3 runs 14 residues. Looked up from germline, CDR1 is SGHNT and CDR2 is YYREEE (reference sequence). DNA of the CDR3: TGTGCCAGCAACCTACAGAGATCTACCAATGAGCAGTTCTTC. Residues: CASNLQRSTNEQFF.

This clonotype showed up many times. The chain joins TRBV2 to TRBJ1-1; D is possibly TRBD1 (6 bases). CDR1 and CDR2 (germline): SNHLY, FYNNEI. Trimming stripped 6 bases from V and 3 bases from J, with 11 bases between. The CDR3 is made up of 13 amino acids. CDR3 sequence: CASRQYRDTEAFF. CDR3 sequence (DNA): TGTGCCAGCAGACAGTACAGGGACACTGAAGCTTTCTTT.

The V gene is TRBV6-1, the J gene TRBJ2-3; a weak D match, TRBD2 (6 bases). The CDR3 covers 16 residues. Germline CDR1 is MNHNS and CDR2 is SASEGT. Trimming shortened V by 2 bases and J by 0 bases, and 12 bases separated the two germline ends. The CDR3 DNA sequence: TGTGCCAGCAGTGAACACGGTCTAGCGAGCACAGATACGCAGTATTTT. Translated, it gives CASSEHGLASTDTQYF.

This clonotype has at least ten counts. This sequence joins TRBV15 and TRBJ1-1; perhaps TRBD1 as D (6 bases). V was cut by 3 bases and J by 5 bases, with 22 bases left in between. The CDR3 is 17 amino acids. The germline V gene has CDR1 LNHNV and CDR2 YYDKDF (reference sequence). The CDR3 reads CATSSGQGIVLGTEAFF. The CDR3, as DNA: TGTGCCACCAGCAGCGGCCAGGGGATAGTCCTCGGGACTGAAGCTTTCTTT.

The rearrangement joins TRBV18 to TRBJ2-5, with 7 nucleotides matching TRBD2. V trimming: 4 bases; J trimming: 4 bases; junction bases outside the gene matches: 6. This CDR3 has 14 amino acids. Germline CDR1 reads KGHSH; CDR2 reads LQKENI. DNA of the CDR3: TGTGCCAGCTCACTCAGCGGGATCGGAGAGACCCAGTACTTC. Protein product: CASSLSGIGETQYF.

The gene calls are TRBV20-1 and TRBJ2-5, with 7 bases lining up with TRBD2. With 6 bases clipped from V and 2 bases from J, the junction kept 6 bases outside the gene matches. The CDR3 runs to 13 residues. Germline lookup yields CDR1 DFQATT and CDR2 SNEGSKA (reference sequence). This chain's CDR3 is CSALAVTQETQYF. For the CDR3, the DNA is TGCAGTGCCCTAGCGGTTACTCAAGAGACCCAGTACTTC.

In this sample, this clonotype turned up a few times. The chain recombines TRBV5-5 with TRBJ2-4, with 8 bases aligning to TRBD1. V shed 4 bases, J shed 6 bases, and the junction held 6 bases outside the gene matches. The CDR3 is 14 residues long. Germline loops: CDR1 SGHKS, CDR2 YYEKEE (reference sequence). CDR3 sequence: CASSQTTGGNIQYF. The CDR3 region has the DNA TGTGCCAGCAGCCAGACAACAGGGGGAAACATTCAGTACTTC. The whole variable domain, remainder taken from reference TRBV5-5 and TRBJ2-4, is DAGVTQSPTHLIKTRGQQVTLRCSPISGHKSVSWYQQVLGQGPQFIFQYYEKEERGRGNFPDRFSARQFPNYSSELNVNALLLGDSALYLCASSQTTGGNIQYFGAGTRLSVL.

This clonotype was found many times. The chain joins TRBV5-1 to TRBJ2-7, with 7 bases fitting TRBD1. Trimming cost V 6 bases and J 3 bases; bases outside gene matches: 12. CDR1 SGHRS and CDR2 YFSETQ come from the germline V gene. The CDR3 has 15 residues. The CDR3 sequence is CASTGGVQGSYEQYF. The CDR3 DNA reads TGCGCCAGCACAGGGGGAGTACAGGGGAGCTACGAGCAGTACTTC.

The CDR3 reads CASSLAGGAPAGELFF. CDR3 in DNA: TGTGCCAGCAGCTTAGCTGGGGGGGCTCCCGCCGGGGAGCTGTTTTTT. The chain combines TRBV11-2 with TRBJ2-2, with D maybe TRBD2 (7 bases). The CDR3 is 16 residues long. CDR1 and CDR2 from the germline V gene are SGHAT and FQNNGV. V gave up 1 base and J gave up 6 bases, with 15 bases separating them.

In the case of this clonotype: Given a much more abundant clone one base away, this may be a read error. The rearrangement joins TRBV11-2 to TRBJ1-5, with TRBD1 matching 11 bases. The V and J ends lost 2 bases and 15 bases, in that order; junction bases with no gene match: 12. CDR3 length equals 15 residues. The germline V gene encodes CDR1 SGHAT and CDR2 FQNNGV. CDR3 loop: CASSLTGTGGTGRHF. CDR3 bases: TGTGCCAGCAGCTTAACCGGGACAGGGGGAACGGGCCGGCATTTT.

This rearrangement joins TRBV20-1 to TRBJ1-2; the D is unclear. V dropped 6 bases and J dropped 4 bases, with 12 bases sitting between them. Germline V gene sequence: CDR1 DFQATT, CDR2 SNEGSKA (reference sequence). CDR3 length equals 12 residues. The DNA for the CDR3 is TGCAGTGCGAAAAGGGCCTCCTATGGCTACACCTTC. Amino acids: CSAKRASYGYTF.

The V and J genes are TRBV28 and TRBJ1-2; 8 bases match TRBD1. CDR3 length: 14 amino acids. V gave up 4 bases and J gave up 6 bases; unmatched junction bases: 7. Germline CDR1 is MDHEN and CDR2 is SYDVKM. CDR3 loop: CASSSRTGNHGYTF. Written as DNA, the CDR3 is TGTGCCAGCAGTTCCCGGACAGGGAATCATGGCTACACCTTC.

In this sample, this clonotype turned up many times. This chain uses TRBV5-5 with TRBJ1-1; maybe TRBD1 (5 bases). CDR1 and CDR2 (germline): SGHKS, YYEKEE (reference sequence). This CDR3 has 11 amino acids. V lost 9 bases and J lost 5, with 11 bases in between. The DNA of the CDR3 is TGTGCCAAAAGGGGCAGGACTGAAGCTTTCTTT. Translating gives CAKRGRTEAFF.

The rearrangement uses TRBV2 and TRBJ1-3; D unresolved. The CDR3 runs 15 residues. Germline V gene data show CDR1 as SNHLY and CDR2 as FYNNEI. V lost 1 base, J lost 4 bases, and 11 bases lay in between. The CDR3: CASSEGPQPGNTIYF. The CDR3 DNA reads as TGTGCCAGCAGTGAAGGGCCTCAGCCAGGAAACACCATATATTTT.

This clonotype showed up just a few times. J is TRBJ1-2 and V is TRBV7-2; 7 bases are shared with TRBD1. The CDR3 loop spans 14 amino acids. In germline, CDR1 is SGHTA, CDR2 FQGNSA. V was clipped by 7 bases and J by 0 bases; unmatched bases: 5. CDR3 in amino acids: CASNWDSTNYGYTF. CDR3 DNA sequence: TGTGCCAGCAACTGGGACAGCACTAACTATGGCTACACCTTC.

In its sample, this clonotype was seen many times. The gene calls are TRBV18 and TRBJ2-2; D remains ambiguous. Germline CDR1 KGHSH, CDR2 LQKENI. V gave up 2 bases and J gave up 11 bases, with 18 bases separating them. The CDR3 runs 15 residues. In DNA form, the CDR3 reads TGTGCCAGCTCACCAATGTTCCCTGAGGTTAGCGAGCTGTTTTTT. Its translation: CASSPMFPEVSELFF.

About this clonotype itself: A much larger clonotype is one base distant, so this may be a read error. The chain carries TRBV10-3 and TRBJ2-7, with D unclear. This CDR3 region has 13 residues. Germline lookup yields CDR1 ENHRY and CDR2 SYGVKD. The chain's CDR3 is CTISGSSPYEQYF. The CDR3 nucleotides read TGTACCATCAGTGGATCTTCGCCGTACGAGCAGTACTTC.

The sample holds many counts of this clonotype. The rearrangement links TRBV7-2 to TRBJ1-2; tentatively, D is TRBD1 (5 bases). Germline V gene data show CDR1 as SGHTA and CDR2 as FQGNSA. The CDR3 has 14 residues. Trimming left V 1 base short and J 13 bases short, with 19 bases between. CDR3 coding DNA: TGTGCCAGCAGCTTAGTTGGGGCCAAGGAGGTTTCCACCTTC. This codes for CASSLVGAKEVSTF.

The chain recombines TRBV3-1 with TRBJ1-4; a possible D gene is TRBD1 (5 bases). Trimming cost V 1 base and J 4 bases, with 7 bases left between them. This CDR3 has 14 residues. Germline loops: CDR1 LGHDT, CDR2 YNNKEL (reference sequence). The CDR3 coding sequence is TGTGCCAGCAGCCAAGGGGGGGGTAATGAAAAACTGTTTTTT. Its protein product is CASSQGGGNEKLFF.